This T cell receptor (beta chain) was observed in a study of human T cells and chemical hapten exposure. Whole-study context: Each patient's scalp received weekly diphenylcyclopropenone throughout the roughly 25-week study. Study-level points and caveats: Expanded TCRs made up significantly more big CDR3 similarity clusters than controls did.

It was the library that attached unique molecular identifiers to individual cDNA molecules. In the original analysis: Ranging from about 20,000 to 750,000, TCR counts per sample had a median value of around 92,000. TCRdb passed the RACE reads through MiXCR, listing each CDR3 protein once. TCRdb's processing, not the authors', yielded these V and J calls. Found here are around 110,000 distinct CDR3 sequences, over 10% of them singletons; the top ten hold roughly 1.5%. From germline, CDR1 is MNHNS and CDR2 SASEGT. Trimming left V 0 bases short and J 6 bases short, with 17 bases between. The length of the CDR3 is 16 residues. Notes on this clonotype: The antigen is unknown.

As to time point: patch test 1, 2 weeks after DPC sensitization. Regarding treatment: therapeutic diphenylcyclopropenone sensitization with weekly scalp DPC. The input for sequencing was whole blood, taken in connection with sensitization to the hapten diphenylcyclopropenone (DPC). The source is a woman in her 50s with alopecia areata. Some clones in this sample may be carry-over from other donors' samples. The J gene is TRBJ2-5, the V gene TRBV6-1, with D perhaps TRBD2 (6 bases). DNA of the CDR3: TGTGCCAGCAGTGAAGCTGGCGGAGAACGGGGGAAGACCCAGTACTTC. Translating gives CASSEAGGERGKTQYF.